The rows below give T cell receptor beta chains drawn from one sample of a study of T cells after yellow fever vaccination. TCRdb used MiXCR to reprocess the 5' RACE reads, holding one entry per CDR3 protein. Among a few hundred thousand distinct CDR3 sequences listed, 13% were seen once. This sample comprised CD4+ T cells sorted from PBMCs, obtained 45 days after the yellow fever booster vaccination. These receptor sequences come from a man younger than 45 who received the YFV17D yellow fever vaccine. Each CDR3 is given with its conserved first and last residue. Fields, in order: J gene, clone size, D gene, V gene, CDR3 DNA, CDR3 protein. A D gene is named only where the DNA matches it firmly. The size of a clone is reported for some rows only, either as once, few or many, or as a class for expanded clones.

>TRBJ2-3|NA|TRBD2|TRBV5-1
TGCGCCAGCACCCCCGGGGGAGCGGGAGCAGATACGCAGTATTTT
CASTPGGAGADTQYF
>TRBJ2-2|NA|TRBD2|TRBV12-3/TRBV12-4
TGTGCCAGCAGGGTAGCGGGAGAAGTTTTAGCCGGGGAGCTGTTTTTT
CASRVAGEVLAGELFF
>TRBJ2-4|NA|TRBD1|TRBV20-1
TGCAGTGCTAGTAGGGGACAGGTGGACATTCAGTACTTC
CSASRGQVDIQYF
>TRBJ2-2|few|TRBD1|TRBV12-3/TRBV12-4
TGTGCCAGCAGTCGGACAGGGGGTGTTTCCGGGGAGCTGTTTTTT
CASSRTGGVSGELFF
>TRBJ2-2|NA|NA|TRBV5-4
TGTGCCAGCCAGGCGGATAGCGGCGAGAACACCGGGGAGCTGTTTTTT
CASQADSGENTGELFF
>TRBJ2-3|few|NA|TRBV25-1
TGTGCCAGCAGCACGGCAGGGAAGGGCACAGATACGCAGTATTTT
CASSTAGKGTDTQYF
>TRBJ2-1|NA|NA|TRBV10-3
TGTGCCATCAGTCAGTCCACCCTATCCTACAATGAGCAGTTCTTC
CAISQSTLSYNEQFF
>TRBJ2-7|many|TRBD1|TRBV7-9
TGTGCCAGCAGCTTCGGACAGGGGGCGAGGGGCGAGCAGTACTTC
CASSFGQGARGEQYF
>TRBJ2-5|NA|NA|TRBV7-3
TGTGCCAGCAGCCTTCCTTCAGGGGGAGGGACCCAGTACTTC
CASSLPSGGGTQYF
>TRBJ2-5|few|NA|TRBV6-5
TGTGCCAGCAGTTACTCGCCAGTACAAGAGACCCAGTACTTC
CASSYSPVQETQYF
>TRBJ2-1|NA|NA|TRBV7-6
TGTGCCAGCAGCTTTAGGTCGGGATGGGATGAGCAGTTCTTC
CASSFRSGWDEQFF
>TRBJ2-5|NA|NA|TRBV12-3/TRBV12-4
TGTGCCAGCAGTTTATCTACAGAAGAGACCCAGTACTTC
CASSLSTEETQYF
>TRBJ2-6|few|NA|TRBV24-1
TGTGCCACCAGTGATTTAAATTCTGGTGTCGAAAGCTCTGGGGCCAACGTCCTGACTTTC
CATSDLNSGVESSGANVLTF
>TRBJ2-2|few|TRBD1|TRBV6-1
TGTGCCAGCAGCCCCTCTCGGCAGGGGACAGGTGGCACCGGGGAGCTGTTTTTT
CASSPSRQGTGGTGELFF
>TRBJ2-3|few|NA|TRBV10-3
TGTGCCATCAGTTATTCCAGCACAGATACGCAGTATTTT
CAISYSSTDTQYF
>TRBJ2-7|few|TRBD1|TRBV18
TGTGCCAGCTCACCAATTGGACAGGACTCTTACGAGCAGTACTTC
CASSPIGQDSYEQYF
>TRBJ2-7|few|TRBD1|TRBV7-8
TGTGCCAGCAGCGTCCGGGACAGGGACTTAAAGGTGCAGTACTTC
CASSVRDRDLKVQYF
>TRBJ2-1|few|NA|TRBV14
TGTGCCAGCAGCCCATACCGGGACAAGTTGTTCTTC
CASSPYRDKLFF
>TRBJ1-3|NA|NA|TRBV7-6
TGTGCCAGCAGCCCCCAAGTCCAGCCTATCTCTGGAAACACCATATATTTT
CASSPQVQPISGNTIYF
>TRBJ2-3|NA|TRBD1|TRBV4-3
TGCGCCAGCAGCCTTTTGACAGGGCGGGCAGATACGCAGTATTTT
CASSLLTGRADTQYF
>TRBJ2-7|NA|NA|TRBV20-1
TGCAGTGCTAGTAGTCAGGTGTACGAGCAGTACTTC
CSASSQVYEQYF
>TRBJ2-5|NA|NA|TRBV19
TGTGCCAGTCTGAAACGGGACTACCAAGAGACCCAGTACTTC
CASLKRDYQETQYF
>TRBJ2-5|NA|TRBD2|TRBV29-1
TGCAGCTCGGGAGGGGTCAGAGAGACCCAGTACTTC
CSSGGVRETQYF
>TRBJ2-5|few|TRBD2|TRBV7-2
TGTGCCAGCAGCTTAAACCTCGAGGCTAGCGGGACGGAGACCCAGTACTTC
CASSLNLEASGTETQYF
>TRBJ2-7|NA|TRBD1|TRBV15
TGTGCCACCAGCACGCGGACAGGGGGCGTCGAGCAGTACTTC
CATSTRTGGVEQYF
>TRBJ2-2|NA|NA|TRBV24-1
TGTGCCACCAGTCCCGGGGCATCTCTGGAGCTGTTTTTT
CATSPGASLELFF
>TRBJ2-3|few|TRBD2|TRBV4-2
TGTGCCAGCAGCCAAGGGACTAGCGGGAGGGGGCCAGATACGCAGTATTTT
CASSQGTSGRGPDTQYF
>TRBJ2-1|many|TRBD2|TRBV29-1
TGCAGCGTTGGACTAGCCAATGAGCAGTTCTTC
CSVGLANEQFF
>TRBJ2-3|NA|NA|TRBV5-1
TGCGCCAGCAGCTCCGGGCCCACTAGGTTCACAGATACGCAGTATTTT
CASSSGPTRFTDTQYF
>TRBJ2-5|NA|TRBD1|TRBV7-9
TGTGCCAGCAGCTTTGGACAGGAAGAGACCCAGTACTTC
CASSFGQEETQYF
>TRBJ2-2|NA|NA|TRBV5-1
TGCGCCAGCAGCTTGTCGGCAGGGTTGGCCACCGGGGAGCTGTTTTTT
CASSLSAGLATGELFF
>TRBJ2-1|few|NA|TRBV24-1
TGTGCCACCAGTGATCCGGACGGGCACTCCTACAATGAGCAGTTCTTC
CATSDPDGHSYNEQFF
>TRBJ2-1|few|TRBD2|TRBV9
TGTGCCAGCAGCGTAGGGCTAGCGGGGGCCTACAATGAGCAGTTCTTC
CASSVGLAGAYNEQFF
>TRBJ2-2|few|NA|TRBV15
TGTGCCACCAGCAGAGAAAGCGCGACGGGGGAGCTGTTTTTT
CATSRESATGELFF
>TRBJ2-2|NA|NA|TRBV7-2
TGTGCCAGCAGCTTAGGCGGAGTGGGGGAGCTGTTTTTT
CASSLGGVGELFF
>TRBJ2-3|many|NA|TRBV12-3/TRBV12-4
TGTGCCAGCGCCCAATTCGGACGAGGAACAGATACGCAGTATTTT
CASAQFGRGTDTQYF
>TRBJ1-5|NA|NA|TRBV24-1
TGTGCCACCAGTGCAGCGTTAGGAAACCAGCCCCAGCATTTT
CATSAALGNQPQHF